The clone carrying this T cell receptor beta chain was seen a handful of times. The antigen is unknown. Sequence at one end of the junction differs from germline and may be a read error. The data are from a study of regulatory T cells in long-lasting Graves disease. Study-wide points: TCR diversity was lower in persistent Graves' patients (versus newly diagnosed ones). Repertoires from persistent disease leaned toward TRBV28, TRBJ1-2 and TRBJ2-5.

Germline V gene data show CDR1 as SQVTM and CDR2 as ANQGSEA. The CDR3 loop spans 13 amino acids. Regarding time point: newly diagnosed GD, antithyroid drugs for less than 3 months. The TCR library was made from RNA extracted from PBMCs. With iRepertoire HTBI primers and Arm-PCR of CDR3 regions, TCR beta libraries were built. TCRdb ran MiXCR on the multiplex PCR reads and lists one entry per CDR3 protein. Among around 450,000 distinct CDR3 sequences listed, 16% were seen once. These data also formed part of another study, on T cells in Graves' hyperthyroidism and ophthalmopathy. From that second work: Also found in blood were most expanded thyroid clonotypes above 0.001.

This specimen consisted of peripheral blood mononuclear cells (PBMCs), obtained at new diagnosis, from a patient treated with antithyroid drugs. This clonotype was obtained from a man aged 40-49 years with Graves disease. The rearrangement joins TRBV29-1 to TRBJ1-4, with unresolved D. CDR3: CSVQESPNEKLFF. DNA of the CDR3: TGCAGCGTTCAAGAGTCGCCTAATGAAAAACTGTTTTTT.